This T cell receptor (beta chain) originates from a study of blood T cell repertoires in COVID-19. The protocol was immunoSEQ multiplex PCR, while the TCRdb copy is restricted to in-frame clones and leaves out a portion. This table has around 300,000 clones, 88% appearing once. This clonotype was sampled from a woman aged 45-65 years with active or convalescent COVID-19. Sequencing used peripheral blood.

CDR3 loop: CAIGELAGDNYEQYF. CDR3 nucleotide sequence: TGTGCCATCGGAGAATTAGCGGGAGATAACTACGAGCAGTACTTC. This chain connects TRBV10-3 to TRBJ2-7; TRBD2 matches at 9 bases. J lost 3 bases, V lost 8 bases, and 11 bases had no gene match. Looked up from germline, CDR1 is ENHRY and CDR2 is SYGVKD. This CDR3 has 15 residues.